The 14 T cell receptor beta chains below come from one sample, sequenced in a study of blood T cell repertoires in COVID-19. The protocol was immunoSEQ multiplex PCR, while the TCRdb copy is restricted to in-frame clones and leaves out a portion. The table records tens of thousands of clones, 90% of them present only once. The sequenced material came from peripheral blood. Receptors were obtained from a man in his forties with acute or convalescent COVID-19.

Here the CDR3 DNA reads TGTGCCAGCAGCCAAGCCAGCGGGATAAACACCGGGGAGCTGTTTTTT. Protein: CASSQASGINTGELFF. The chain joins TRBV3-1 (or the pseudogene TRBV3-2) to TRBJ2-2; 7 positions match TRBD2. CDR1 is LGHDT, CDR2 YNNKEL, per germline (reference sequence). The V segment lost 1 base and the J segment 2 bases; nucleotides outside the gene matches: 4. The CDR3 length is 16 residues.

CDR3 amino acids: CASSQGDSLPEQFF. CDR3 in DNA: TGCGCCAGCAGCCAAGGGGACTCCCTGCCGGAGCAGTTCTTC. This rearrangement joins TRBV4-3 to TRBJ2-1, with a possible D match to TRBD2 (6 bases). This CDR3 has 14 residues. Trimming pared 1 base from V and 10 bases from J, leaving 14 bases between. Germline V gene lookup returns CDR1 LGHNA and CDR2 YSLEER.

V gene TRBV7-2 combines with J gene TRBJ2-3; D gene unclear. CDR1 is SGHTA and CDR2 is FQGNSA in the germline V gene. The CDR3 is 14 residues long. Trimming stripped 5 bases from V and 0 bases from J, with 9 bases between. CDR3 sequence: CASSLRQSTDTQYF. The CDR3, as DNA: TGTGCCAGCAGCCTTAGACAAAGCACAGATACGCAGTATTTT.

The V and J genes are TRBV18 and TRBJ1-2, with D perhaps matching TRBD1 (5 bases). This CDR3 has 14 residues. Germline CDR1 reads KGHSH; CDR2 reads LQKENI. The V and J ends lost 2 bases and 7 bases respectively, with 14 bases between them. The CDR3 sequence is CASSPYQGSGGYTF. The DNA of the CDR3 is TGTGCCAGCTCACCATACCAGGGTTCAGGTGGCTACACCTTC.

As for this clone: Other DNA sequences in this sample translate to the same CDR3. The V call is TRBV9, the J call TRBJ1-2; 7 bases are a match to TRBD1. The germline CDR1 and CDR2 sequences are SGDLS and YYNGEE. Germline trimming cut 4 bases from V and 4 bases from J; bases unmatched to any gene: 7. This CDR3 is 14 amino acids long. In DNA form, the CDR3 reads TGTGCCAGCAGCTCGCGACAGGGATCCTATGGCTACACCTTC. It codes for CASSSRQGSYGYTF.

The rearrangement uses TRBV10-2 and TRBJ1-1; weak D call: TRBD1 (5 bases). The CDR3 totals 13 residues. Germline CDR1 and CDR2: WSHSY and SAAADI. With 6 bases removed from V and 2 bases from J, the gap between germline ends came to 10 bases. The CDR3 region is CASRLTDNTEAFF. CDR3 nucleotide sequence: TGCGCCAGCAGACTGACAGATAACACTGAAGCTTTCTTT.

V usage is TRBV19 and J usage is TRBJ1-1, with D possibly TRBD1 on 5 matching bases. V lost 1 base and J 1 base, leaving 16 bases between the germline ends. The length of the CDR3 is 17 residues. Germline lookup yields CDR1 LNHDA and CDR2 SQIVND (reference sequence). The CDR3 DNA reads TGTGCCAGTAGTATAGGTTACCGGGGGGTGGCGAACACTGAAGCTTTCTTT. Encoded protein: CASSIGYRGVANTEAFF.

The rearrangement links TRBV6-5 to TRBJ2-2; 10 bases map to TRBD2. The CDR3 has 16 residues. V lost 1 base, J lost 6 bases, and 5 bases stayed unmatched. The germline V gene encodes CDR1 MNHEY and CDR2 SVGAGI. The CDR3 region is CASSYFSSGSPGELFF. CDR3 nucleotides: TGTGCCAGCAGTTACTTTTCTAGCGGGAGTCCCGGGGAGCTGTTTTTT.

V gene TRBV4-2 combines with J gene TRBJ1-6; D is possibly TRBD1 (5 bases). Trimming cost V 0 bases and J 10 bases, with 19 bases left between them. The CDR3 consists of 17 residues. The germline V gene encodes CDR1 LGHNA and CDR2 YNFKEQ. The CDR3 here is CASSQEGHHSAASPLHF. The CDR3 DNA reads as TGTGCCAGCAGCCAAGAGGGGCATCACTCGGCGGCATCACCCCTCCACTTT.

Points on this clone: Compared with germline, one end of the junction differs, possibly owing to a read error. This chain joins TRBV2 and TRBJ1-4, with 8 bases fitting TRBD1. The CDR3 spans 17 residues. Per germline, CDR1 SNHLY and CDR2 FYNNEI. In DNA form, the CDR3 reads TGTGCCAGCAGTGTTAGGTCAGGGGGCCTCGGGGCGCGAAAAACTGTTTTT. It is translated as CASSVRSGGLGARKTVF.

In this sample, this clone turned up once. J is TRBJ2-3 and V is TRBV5-1, with 9 positions matching TRBD1. Germline lookup yields CDR1 SGHRS and CDR2 YFSETQ. Trimming cost V 0 bases and J 0 bases; bases outside gene matches: 5. This CDR3 is built from 17 residues. The chain's CDR3 is CASSLGGQGASTDTQYF. CDR3 coding DNA: TGCGCCAGCAGCTTGGGGGGACAGGGCGCTAGCACAGATACGCAGTATTTT.

The chain uses TRBV10-3 and TRBJ2-1, with D unclear. The V gene lost 6 bases and the J gene lost 4 bases, with 7 bases spanning the gap. CDR1 is ENHRY, CDR2 SYGVKD, per germline. The CDR3 is made up of 12 amino acids. Here the CDR3 DNA reads TGTGCCATCAGGAGTCTTTACAATGAGCAGTTCTTC. This codes for CAIRSLYNEQFF.

This clone is deemed medium-sized. The chain joins TRBV7-2 to TRBJ2-1; maybe TRBD2 (5 bases). The germline V and J ends were trimmed by 2 bases and 6 bases, with 14 bases remaining between them. The CDR3 contains 15 residues. Per the germline V gene, CDR1 is SGHTA and CDR2 is FQGNSA. The CDR3 region is CASSLLVGVSNEQFF. For the CDR3, the DNA is TGTGCCAGCAGCTTATTAGTGGGAGTCAGCAATGAGCAGTTCTTC.

The rearrangement uses TRBV9 and TRBJ2-7, with TRBD1 matching over 7 bases. CDR1 and CDR2 from the germline V gene are SGDLS and YYNGEE. The J segment lost 3 bases and the V segment lost 4 bases, leaving 7 bases of the junction unmatched. CDR3 length: 14 amino acids. The CDR3 DNA follows: TGTGCCAGCAGCTCCCCGACAGGGAACTACGAGCAGTACTTC. Its translation is CASSSPTGNYEQYF.